A selection of T cell receptor beta chains follows, all from one sample in a study of cytomegalovirus exposure and HLA in healthy donors. Sequenced by immunoSEQ multiplex PCR; TCRdb stores in-frame clones only, minus some. The sample holds 150,000 or so clones; 80% are singletons and the top ten take 5.6%. The sample was PBMCs. These TCRs come from a woman aged 35 to 49 in good health and CMV-seropositive. Both conserved end residues are part of each CDR3. The D gene is left open where the match is weak. Some rows have no size entry. The others give once, few or many, or a class for an expanded clone.

j_gene | v_gene | len | d_gene | abundance | CDR3nt | CDR3aa
TRBJ2-3 | TRBV5-1 | 15 | NA | NA | TGCGCCAGCAGCCTGTCAGGGATTCGCACAGATACGCAGTATTTT | CASSLSGIRTDTQYF
TRBJ2-3 | TRBV10-2 | 16 | TRBD1 | NA | TGCGCCAGCAGTGAGGGTAGGGGGCAGGACACAGATACGCAGTATTTT | CASSEGRGQDTDTQYF
TRBJ2-3 | TRBV27 | 14 | NA | few | TGTGCCAGCAGGGGAGGACGCCCGCGGGATACGCAGTATTTT | CASRGGRPRDTQYF
TRBJ2-7 | TRBV5-8 | 17 | TRBD2 | NA | TGTGCCAGCAGCAAACCCCCGGGACTAGCGCCTTCCTACGAGCAGTACTTC | CASSKPPGLAPSYEQYF
TRBJ1-2 | TRBV27 | 16 | NA | NA | TGTGCCAGCAGTTTAACCGGTCTCCCTTCTAACTATGGCTACACCTTC | CASSLTGLPSNYGYTF
TRBJ2-1 | TRBV6-6 | 15 | TRBD1 | once | TGTGCCAGCACCATCACAGGGGAATCCTACAATGAGCAGTTCTTC | CASTITGESYNEQFF
TRBJ2-7 | TRBV28 | 16 | TRBD2 | few | TGTGCCAGCATCGGAAGTCGGCTAGCGGGAGAGGGCGAGCAGTACTTC | CASIGSRLAGEGEQYF
TRBJ2-3 | TRBV18 | 17 | TRBD2 | NA | TGTGCCAGCTCACCACCGGGCGGGAGGGAAAGCACAGATACGCAGTATTTT | CASSPPGGRESTDTQYF
TRBJ1-5 | TRBV11-2 | 15 | NA | NA | TGTGCCAGCAGCTACGGAGGGAGGGATGATCAGCCCCAGCATTTT | CASSYGGRDDQPQHF
TRBJ2-2 | TRBV7-9 | 17 | TRBD2 | NA | TGTGCCAGCAGCTATTCGACTAGCGGGAGTCTTACCGGGGAGCTGTTTTTT | CASSYSTSGSLTGELFF
TRBJ1-5 | TRBV27 | 15 | TRBD1 | few | TGTGCCAGCAGTTTAAGGACAGGGGACGATCAGCCCCAGCATTTT | CASSLRTGDDQPQHF
TRBJ1-4 | TRBV6-6 | 14 | TRBD1 | NA | TGTGCCAGCAGACGACAGGGGCCAGGTGAAAAACTGTTTTTT | CASRRQGPGEKLFF
TRBJ2-3 | TRBV30 | 15 | TRBD2 | once | TGTGCCTGGAGTGGATTAGCGGGAGTTACAGATACGCAGTATTTT | CAWSGLAGVTDTQYF
TRBJ2-7 | TRBV19 | 15 | TRBD1 | NA | TGTGCCAGCACCCGCTCCGGGACAGGATCCTACGAGCAGTACTTC | CASTRSGTGSYEQYF
TRBJ2-2 | TRBV27 | 17 | TRBD2 | NA | TGTGCCAGCAGAGCGAGCGGGAGGGACAGACACACCGGGGAGCTGTTTTTT | CASRASGRDRHTGELFF
TRBJ1-4 | TRBV5-1 | 14 | NA | once | TGCGCCAGCAGCTTGCAGGGAACTAATGAAAAACTGTTTTTT | CASSLQGTNEKLFF
TRBJ2-2 | TRBV7-3 | 13 | TRBD2 | NA | TGTGCCAGCAAGAGCGGGAGAGACGGGGAGCTGTTTTTT | CASKSGRDGELFF
TRBJ2-1 | TRBV19 | 14 | NA | NA | TGTGCCAGTAGAGAGGGTCGTTCCTACAATGAGCAGTTCTTC | CASREGRSYNEQFF
TRBJ2-3 | TRBV27 | 16 | NA | NA | TGTGCCAGCAGTCAGATGGGACAACTTGGGGAAGATACGCAGTATTTT | CASSQMGQLGEDTQYF
TRBJ2-3 | TRBV9 | 15 | TRBD1 | NA | TGTGCCAGCAGCGCACAGGGGCCTAGCACAGATACGCAGTATTTT | CASSAQGPSTDTQYF
TRBJ1-5 | TRBV18 | 15 | NA | few | TGTGCCAGCTCACCACTAGGAGGAGTCAATCAGCCCCAGCATTTT | CASSPLGGVNQPQHF
TRBJ2-5 | TRBV6-1 | 17 | NA | NA | TGTGCCAGCAGTGAAGTCTTAGGGCTGCCTCTAGCAGGGACCCAGTACTTC | CASSEVLGLPLAGTQYF
TRBJ2-3 | TRBV12-5 | 14 | NA | NA | TGTGCTAGTGGTATCGGGACAAGCACAGATACGCAGTATTTT | CASGIGTSTDTQYF
TRBJ1-3 | TRBV5-5 | 18 | NA | NA | TGTGCCAGCAGCTTGAGGCTCGCCGGAGGAGGCTCTGGAAACACCATATATTTT | CASSLRLAGGGSGNTIYF
TRBJ2-7 | TRBV10-1 | 13 | TRBD1 | NA | TGCGCCAGCAGCCGGGACAGGGTCAACGAGCAGTACTTC | CASSRDRVNEQYF
TRBJ2-3 | TRBV27 | 18 | TRBD2 | NA | TGTGCCAGCAGTCTCCTGACTAGCGGGCCCATTAGCACAGATACGCAGTATTTT | CASSLLTSGPISTDTQYF
TRBJ2-5 | TRBV4-2 | 14 | TRBD1 | NA | TGTGCCAGCAGCCCGGGACAGGGGGCGGGGGAGCAGTACTTC | CASSPGQGAGEQYF
TRBJ2-1 | TRBV2 | 15 | TRBD2 | NA | TGTGCCAGCAAGGGGACTAGCGGGGGCTACAATGAGCAGTTCTTC | CASKGTSGGYNEQFF
TRBJ1-5 | TRBV21-1 | 18 | NA | NA | TGTGCCAGCAGCACAACCCTAGACCCCACAGGGGGCAATCAGCCCCAGCATTTT | CASSTTLDPTGGNQPQHF
TRBJ2-7 | TRBV7-2 | 14 | NA | few | TGTGCCAGCAGCTTATATACTAGCCACTACGAGCAGTACTTC | CASSLYTSHYEQYF
TRBJ2-1 | TRBV29-1 | 15 | NA | NA | TGCAGCGTTGAAGATGTAGGGAGCTCCTACAATGAGCAGTTCTTC | CSVEDVGSSYNEQFF
TRBJ1-1 | TRBV30 | 13 | NA | NA | TGTGCCTGGAGTATCAGGGTTGGGACTGAAGCTTTCTTT | CAWSIRVGTEAFF
TRBJ2-3 | TRBV7-2 | 15 | NA | NA | TGTGCCAGCAGCAAGATTGGCGGAAGCACAGATACGCAGTATTTT | CASSKIGGSTDTQYF
TRBJ2-1 | TRBV27 | 16 | TRBD1 | few | TGTGCCAGCAGTCAACCGGGACAGGGTCGTACAAATGAGCAGTTCTTC | CASSQPGQGRTNEQFF
TRBJ1-3 | TRBV28 | 16 | TRBD1 | NA | TGTGCCAGCAGTTTTTACGACAGGGACTCTGGAAACACCATATATTTT | CASSFYDRDSGNTIYF
TRBJ2-3 | TRBV28 | 15 | NA | NA | TGTGCCAGCAGCCGGGACTCCCCTAGCACAGATACGCAGTATTTT | CASSRDSPSTDTQYF
TRBJ2-5 | TRBV7-2 | 13 | NA | NA | TGTGCCAGCAGCTTTCTTTCCAGCGGTACCCAGTACTTC | CASSFLSSGTQYF
TRBJ2-7 | TRBV5-1 | 14 | NA | NA | TGCGCCAGCAGCTTGGTCCCGGGGTCCTACGAGCAGTACTTC | CASSLVPGSYEQYF
TRBJ2-5 | TRBV6-1 | 13 | TRBD2 | NA | TGTGCCAGCATGGGACTAGCGGGTACGGCCCAGTACTTC | CASMGLAGTAQYF
TRBJ2-5 | TRBV5-1 | 13 | NA | NA | TGCGCCAGCAGCTTGGGACAGCAAGAGACCCAGTACTTC | CASSLGQQETQYF
TRBJ2-7 | TRBV15 | 16 | NA | once | TGTGCCACCAGCAGATGGGGCGGCAGTAGCTCCTACGAGCAGTACTTC | CATSRWGGSSSYEQYF
TRBJ2-1 | TRBV20-1 | 11 | NA | NA | TGCAGTGCTGATCGGGGATTTGAGCAGTTCTTC | CSADRGFEQFF
TRBJ1-2 | TRBV28 | 15 | NA | NA | TGTGCCAGCAGTTTATATTTCGGGGGGAACTATGGCTACACCTTC | CASSLYFGGNYGYTF
TRBJ2-1 | TRBV30 | 15 | TRBD2 | NA | TGTGCCTGGAGGTCTAGCGGGGCCTCTCGGCGCGAGCAGTTCTTC | CAWRSSGASRREQFF
TRBJ2-3 | TRBV27 | 12 | TRBD2 | NA | TGTGCCAGCAGTTCCGGACTAGCGGGAGAGTATTTT | CASSSGLAGEYF
TRBJ2-5 | TRBV28 | 15 | TRBD1 | NA | TGTGCCAGCAGTTCTGGGACAGGGGATCCAGAGACCCAGTACTTC | CASSSGTGDPETQYF
TRBJ2-5 | TRBV5-5 | 14 | NA | few | TGTGCCAGCAGCGTACCGGGGAGCCAAGAGACCCAGTACTTC | CASSVPGSQETQYF